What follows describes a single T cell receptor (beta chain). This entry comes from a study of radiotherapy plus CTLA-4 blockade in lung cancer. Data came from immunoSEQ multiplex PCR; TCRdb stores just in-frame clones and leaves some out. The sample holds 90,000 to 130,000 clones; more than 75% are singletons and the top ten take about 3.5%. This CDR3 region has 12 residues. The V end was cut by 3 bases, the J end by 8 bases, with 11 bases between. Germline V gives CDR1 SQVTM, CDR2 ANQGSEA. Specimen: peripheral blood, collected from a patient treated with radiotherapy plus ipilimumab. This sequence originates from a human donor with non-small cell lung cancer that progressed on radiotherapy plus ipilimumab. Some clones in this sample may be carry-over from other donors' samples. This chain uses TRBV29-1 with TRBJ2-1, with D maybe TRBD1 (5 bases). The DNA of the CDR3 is TGCAGCGTTGATAGGCAGGGCGATGAGCAGTTCTTC. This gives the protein CSVDRQGDEQFF.